What follows describes a single T cell receptor (beta chain). This entry is derived from a study of sequential checkpoint blockade in melanoma. The overall study: Arm A got nivolumab then ipilimumab; arm B the reverse, 1:1. After both sequences, patients received maintenance nivolumab.

Assay used: immunoSEQ multiplex PCR; TCRdb lists only in-frame clones, some missing. Of about 21,000 clones listed, about four fifths are singletons. Treatment described: randomized to nivolumab then ipilimumab (arm A) or the reverse (arm B). From thawed PBMCs, live CD3+CD8+ cells negative for CD19 and CD56 were sorted. The CDR3 runs to 16 residues. Germline V gene lookup returns CDR1 SGDLS and CDR2 YYNGEE. Trimming cost V 0 bases and J 0 bases, with 13 bases left between them. The chain carries TRBV9 and TRBJ2-7; no reliable D call. The sequenced sample was CD8+ T cells sorted from blood (inferred from file names), obtained from a patient given nivolumab and ipilimumab in sequence. This clonotype originated in a human donor with melanoma. The CDR3, as DNA: TGTGCCAGCAGCGTAGATGGGCAGAGATCCTCCTACGAGCAGTACTTC. Amino acids: CASSVDGQRSSYEQYF.